This T cell receptor beta chain was identified in a study of blood T cell repertoires in COVID-19. Overall study context: Samples came from the United States, Italy and Spain, spanning acute and convalescent COVID-19. Sources were T cells, B-cell-depleted T cells, or PBMCs; the material itself was cDNA or gDNA.

Cohort 3 recovered donors had two negative PCRs, clearance, or symptom resolution. This clone was seen at least ten times. In the source study's methods: Scientists estimated how many nucleated cells there were by amplifying reference gene primers. This table comes from immunoSEQ multiplex PCR, and its TCRdb copy is limited to in-frame clones, with some not included. V, J and clone size reflect that table, while D and trimming were determined from the DNA. This sample carries about 250,000 clones, approximately 84% of them seen once, and the ten largest clones take around 1.7%. The source is a man in his forties or fifties who had recovered from COVID-19. Input material: PBMCs or T cells enriched from blood (not recorded which).

CDR3 bases: TGTGCCAGCAGCCCGGACTCAGGCGGCAATCAGCCCCAGCATTTT. Its protein product is CASSPDSGGNQPQHF. The chain couples TRBV2 to TRBJ1-5; D is unresolved. V was pared by 6 bases and J by 2 bases, with 14 bases between. The germline V gene encodes CDR1 SNHLY and CDR2 FYNNEI. This CDR3 has 15 amino acids.